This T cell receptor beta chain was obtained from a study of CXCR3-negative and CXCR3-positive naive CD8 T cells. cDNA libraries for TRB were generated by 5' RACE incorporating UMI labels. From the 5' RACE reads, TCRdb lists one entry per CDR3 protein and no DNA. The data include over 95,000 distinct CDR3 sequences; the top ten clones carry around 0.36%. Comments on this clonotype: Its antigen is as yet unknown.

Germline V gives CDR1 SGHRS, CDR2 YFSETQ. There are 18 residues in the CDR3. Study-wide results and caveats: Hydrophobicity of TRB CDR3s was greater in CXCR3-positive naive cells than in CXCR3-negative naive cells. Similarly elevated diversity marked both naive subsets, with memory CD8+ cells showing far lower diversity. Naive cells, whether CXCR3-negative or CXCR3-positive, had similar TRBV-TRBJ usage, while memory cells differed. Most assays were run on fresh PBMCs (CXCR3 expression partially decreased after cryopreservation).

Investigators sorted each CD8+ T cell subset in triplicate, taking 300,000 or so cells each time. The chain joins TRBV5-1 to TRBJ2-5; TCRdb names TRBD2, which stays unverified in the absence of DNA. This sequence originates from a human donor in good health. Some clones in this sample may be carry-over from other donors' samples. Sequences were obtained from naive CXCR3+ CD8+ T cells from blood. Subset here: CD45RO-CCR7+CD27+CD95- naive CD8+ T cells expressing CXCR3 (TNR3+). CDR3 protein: CASSLTPPLAGLQETQYF.